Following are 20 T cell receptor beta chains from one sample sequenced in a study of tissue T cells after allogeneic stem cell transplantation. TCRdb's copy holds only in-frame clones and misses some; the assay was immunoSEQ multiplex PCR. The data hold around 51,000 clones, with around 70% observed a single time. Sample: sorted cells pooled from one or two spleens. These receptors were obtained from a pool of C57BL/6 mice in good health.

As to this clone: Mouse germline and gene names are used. CDR3 bases read: TGTGCCAGCAGCCCGGGACAGGGCGCCTATAATTCGCCCCTCTAC. Translated, it gives CASSPGQGAYNSPLY. The complete CDR3 protein is CASSPGQGAYNSPLYF. The chain recombines TRBV2 with TRBJ1-6; 9 positions agree with TRBD1. The observed sequence ends 1 residue before the CDR3 terminus, with the missing tail filled in from the germline J gene. TRBJ1-6 is known as an ORF, though its function is uncertain. The J segment lost 2 bases and the V segment lost 4 bases, leaving 3 bases of the junction unmatched. CDR3 size: 16 residues. Germline loops: CDR1 LGHNA, CDR2 YSYQKL.

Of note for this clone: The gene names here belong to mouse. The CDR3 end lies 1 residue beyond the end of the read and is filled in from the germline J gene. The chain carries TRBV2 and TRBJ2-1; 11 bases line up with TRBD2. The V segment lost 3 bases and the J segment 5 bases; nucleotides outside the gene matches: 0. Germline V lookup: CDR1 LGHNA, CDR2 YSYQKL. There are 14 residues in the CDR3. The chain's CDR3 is CASSQDWGDAEQFF. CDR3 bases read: TGTGCCAGCAGCCAGGACTGGGGGGATGCTGAGCAGTTC.

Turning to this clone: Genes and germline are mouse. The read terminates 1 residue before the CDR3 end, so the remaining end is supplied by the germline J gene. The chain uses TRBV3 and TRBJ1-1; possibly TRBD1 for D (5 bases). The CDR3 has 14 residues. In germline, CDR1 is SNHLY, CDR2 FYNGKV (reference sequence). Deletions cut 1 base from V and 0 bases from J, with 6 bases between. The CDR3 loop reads CASSLEGQNTEVFF. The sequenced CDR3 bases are TGTGCCAGCAGCTTAGAGGGACAGAACACAGAAGTCTTC.

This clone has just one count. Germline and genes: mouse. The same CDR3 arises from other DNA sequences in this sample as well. CDR3 loop: CASGDAGQGGTEVFF. The covered CDR3 bases are TGTGCCAGCGGTGATGCGGGACAGGGCGGCACAGAAGTCTTC. This chain joins TRBV13-2 and TRBJ1-1, with 9 positions matching TRBD1. The CDR3 goes on 1 residue after the read ends, and that part is filled in from the germline J gene. CDR1 is NNHNN, CDR2 SYGAGS, per germline (reference sequence). Germline trimming cut 0 bases from V and 4 bases from J; bases unmatched to any gene: 4. The CDR3 has 15 amino acids.

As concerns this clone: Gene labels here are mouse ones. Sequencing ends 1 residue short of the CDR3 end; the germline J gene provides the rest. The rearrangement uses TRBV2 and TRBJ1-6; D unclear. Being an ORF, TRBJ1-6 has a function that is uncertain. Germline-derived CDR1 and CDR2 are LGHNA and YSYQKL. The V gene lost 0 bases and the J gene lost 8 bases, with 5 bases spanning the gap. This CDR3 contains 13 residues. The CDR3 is CASSQDGDSPLYF. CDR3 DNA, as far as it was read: TGTGCCAGCAGCCAAGATGGGGATTCGCCCCTCTAC.

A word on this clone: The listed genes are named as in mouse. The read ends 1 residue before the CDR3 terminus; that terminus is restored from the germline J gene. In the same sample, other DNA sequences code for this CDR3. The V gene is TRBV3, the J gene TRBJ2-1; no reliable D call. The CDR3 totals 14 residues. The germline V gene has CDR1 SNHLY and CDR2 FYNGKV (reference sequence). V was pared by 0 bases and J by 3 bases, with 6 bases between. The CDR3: CASSLAGIYAEQFF. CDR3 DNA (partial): TGTGCCAGCAGCTTAGCTGGGATCTATGCTGAGCAGTTC.

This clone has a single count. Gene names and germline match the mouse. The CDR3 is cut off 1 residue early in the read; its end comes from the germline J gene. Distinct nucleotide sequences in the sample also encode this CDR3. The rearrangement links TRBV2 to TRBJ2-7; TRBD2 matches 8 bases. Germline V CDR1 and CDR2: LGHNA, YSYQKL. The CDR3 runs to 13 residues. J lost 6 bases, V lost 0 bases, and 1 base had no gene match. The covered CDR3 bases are TGTGCCAGCAGCCAAGATTGGGGGGGTGAACAGTAC. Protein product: CASSQDWGGEQY. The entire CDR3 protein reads CASSQDWGGEQYF.

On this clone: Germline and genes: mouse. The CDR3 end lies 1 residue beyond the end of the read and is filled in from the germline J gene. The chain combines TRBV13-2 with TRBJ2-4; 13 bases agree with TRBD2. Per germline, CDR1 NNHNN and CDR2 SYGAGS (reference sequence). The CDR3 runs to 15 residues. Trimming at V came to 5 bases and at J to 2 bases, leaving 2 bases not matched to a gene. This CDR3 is CASGDWGGPQNTLYF. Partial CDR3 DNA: TGTGCCAGCGGGGACTGGGGGGGCCCTCAAAACACCTTGTAC.

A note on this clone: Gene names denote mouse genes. The CDR3 is CSSSQSYNYNSPLYF. The sequenced part of the CDR3 DNA is TGCTCCAGCAGTCAATCGTACAACTATAATTCGCCCCTCTAC. The chain has TRBV23 and TRBJ1-6; TRBD1 is the table's D call and was not checked against the DNA. The read ends 1 residue before the CDR3 terminus; that terminus is restored from the germline J gene. TRBJ1-6 is sorted into the ORF group, with uncertain function. From germline, CDR1 is KGHTA and CDR2 FQNQQP. This CDR3 has 15 residues.

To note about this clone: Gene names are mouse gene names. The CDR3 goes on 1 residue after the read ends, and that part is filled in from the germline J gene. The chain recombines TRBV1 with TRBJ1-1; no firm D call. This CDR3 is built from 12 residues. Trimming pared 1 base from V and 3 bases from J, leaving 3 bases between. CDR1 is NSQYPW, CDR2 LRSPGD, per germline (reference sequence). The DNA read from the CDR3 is TGCACCTGCAGTGCAGTGGACACAGAAGTCTTC. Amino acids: CTCSAVDTEVF. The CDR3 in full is CTCSAVDTEVFF.

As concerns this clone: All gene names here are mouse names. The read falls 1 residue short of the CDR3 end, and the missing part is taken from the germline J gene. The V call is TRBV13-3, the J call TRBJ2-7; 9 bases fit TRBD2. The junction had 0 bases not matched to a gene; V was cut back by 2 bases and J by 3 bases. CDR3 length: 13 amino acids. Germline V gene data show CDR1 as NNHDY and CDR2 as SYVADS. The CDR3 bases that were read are TGTGCCAGCAGTGACTGGGGGGGCTATGAACAGTAC. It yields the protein CASSDWGGYEQY. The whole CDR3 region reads CASSDWGGYEQYF.

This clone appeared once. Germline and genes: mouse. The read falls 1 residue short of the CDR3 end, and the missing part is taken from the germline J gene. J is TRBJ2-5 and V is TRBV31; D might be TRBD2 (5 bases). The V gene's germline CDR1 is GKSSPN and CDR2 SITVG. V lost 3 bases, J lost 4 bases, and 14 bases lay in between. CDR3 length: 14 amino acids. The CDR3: CAWSPPSGEDTQYF. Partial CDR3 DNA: TGTGCCTGGAGCCCACCCAGTGGGGAAGACACCCAGTAC.

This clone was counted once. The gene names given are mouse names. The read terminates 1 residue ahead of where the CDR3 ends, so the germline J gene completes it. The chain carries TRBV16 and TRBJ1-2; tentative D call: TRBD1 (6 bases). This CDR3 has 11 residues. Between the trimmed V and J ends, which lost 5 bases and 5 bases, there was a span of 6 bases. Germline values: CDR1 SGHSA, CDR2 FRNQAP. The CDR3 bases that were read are TGTGCAAGCAGCACAGGGTCCGACTACACC. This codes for CASSTGSDYT. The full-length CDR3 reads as CASSTGSDYTF.

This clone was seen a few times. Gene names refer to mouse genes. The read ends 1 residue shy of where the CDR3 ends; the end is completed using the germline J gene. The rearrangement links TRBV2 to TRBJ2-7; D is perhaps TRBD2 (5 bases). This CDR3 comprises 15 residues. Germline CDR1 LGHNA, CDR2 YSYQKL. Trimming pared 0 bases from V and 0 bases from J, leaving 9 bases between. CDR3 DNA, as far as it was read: TGTGCCAGCAGCCAAGATCCTGGGCACTCCTATGAACAGTAC. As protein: CASSQDPGHSYEQY. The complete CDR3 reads CASSQDPGHSYEQYF.

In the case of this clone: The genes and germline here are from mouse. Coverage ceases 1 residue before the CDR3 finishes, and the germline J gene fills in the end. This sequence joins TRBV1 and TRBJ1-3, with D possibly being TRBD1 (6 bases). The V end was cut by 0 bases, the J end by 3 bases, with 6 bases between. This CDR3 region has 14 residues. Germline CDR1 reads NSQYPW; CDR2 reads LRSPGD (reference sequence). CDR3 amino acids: CTCSADRGGNTLYF. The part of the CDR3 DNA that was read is TGCACCTGCAGTGCAGACAGGGGTGGAAATACGCTCTAT.

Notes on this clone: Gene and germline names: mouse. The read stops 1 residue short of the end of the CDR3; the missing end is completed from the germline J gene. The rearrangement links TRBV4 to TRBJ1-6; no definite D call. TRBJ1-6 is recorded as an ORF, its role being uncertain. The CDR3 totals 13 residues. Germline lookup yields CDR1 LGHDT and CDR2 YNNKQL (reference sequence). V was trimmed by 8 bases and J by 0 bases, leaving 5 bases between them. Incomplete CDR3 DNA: TGTGCCAGCGGGGTTTCCTATAATTCGCCCCTCTAC. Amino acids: CASGVSYNSPLY. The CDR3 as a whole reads CASGVSYNSPLYF.

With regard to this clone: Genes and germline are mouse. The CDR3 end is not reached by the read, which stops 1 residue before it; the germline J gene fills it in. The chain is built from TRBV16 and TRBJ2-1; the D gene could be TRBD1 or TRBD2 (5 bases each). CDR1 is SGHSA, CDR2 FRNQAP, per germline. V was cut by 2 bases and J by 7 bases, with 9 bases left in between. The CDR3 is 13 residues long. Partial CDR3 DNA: TGTGCAAGCAGCTTAAACGGGGCCGCTGAGCAGTTC. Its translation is CASSLNGAAEQF. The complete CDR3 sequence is CASSLNGAAEQFF.

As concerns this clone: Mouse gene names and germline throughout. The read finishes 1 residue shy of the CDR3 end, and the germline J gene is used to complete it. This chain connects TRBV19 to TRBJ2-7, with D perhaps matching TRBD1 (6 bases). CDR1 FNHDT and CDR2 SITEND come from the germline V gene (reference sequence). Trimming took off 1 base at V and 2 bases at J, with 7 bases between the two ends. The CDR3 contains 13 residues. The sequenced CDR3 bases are TGTGCCAGCAGTATAAAGGGGGCCTATGAACAGTAC. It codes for CASSIKGAYEQY. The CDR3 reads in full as CASSIKGAYEQYF.

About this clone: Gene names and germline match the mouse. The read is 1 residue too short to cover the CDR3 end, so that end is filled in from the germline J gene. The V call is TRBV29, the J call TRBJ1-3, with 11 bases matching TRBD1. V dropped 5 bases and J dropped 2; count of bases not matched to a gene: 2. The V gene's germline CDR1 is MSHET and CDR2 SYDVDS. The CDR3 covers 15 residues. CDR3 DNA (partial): TGTGCTAGCAGTCCGGGACAGGGGGCTGGAAATACGCTCTAT. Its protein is CASSPGQGAGNTLY. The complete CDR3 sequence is CASSPGQGAGNTLYF.

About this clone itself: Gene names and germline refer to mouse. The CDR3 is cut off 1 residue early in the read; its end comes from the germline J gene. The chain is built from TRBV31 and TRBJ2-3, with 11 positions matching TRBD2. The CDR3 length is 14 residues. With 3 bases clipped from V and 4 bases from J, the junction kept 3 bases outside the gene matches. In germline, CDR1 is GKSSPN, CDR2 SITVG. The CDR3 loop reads CAWSDWGGPETLYF. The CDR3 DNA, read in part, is TGTGCCTGGAGCGACTGGGGGGGACCAGAAACGCTGTAT.